A selection of T cell receptor beta chains follows, all from one sample in a study of shared clonotypes between healthy human individuals. The repertoire was sequenced with immunoSEQ multiplex PCR; TCRdb's copy has only in-frame clones and lacks some. The sample includes approximately 2,000,000 clones, around 95% seen only once; the top ten take under 2%. The sequenced material came from naive CD8+ T cells from PBMCs. The receptors here all came from a man younger than 35 in good health. Some clones in this sample may be carry-over from other donors' samples. Both conserved end residues are part of each CDR3. Each record gives: J gene, V gene, clone size, D gene, CDR3 protein, CDR3 DNA. A D gene is named only where the DNA matches it firmly. Size is stated for part of the rows, as once, few or many counts, or as a class when the clone is expanded.

TRBJ2-7 | TRBV7-9 | NA | TRBD1 | CASSLSDRGPTYEQYF | TGTGCCAGCAGCTTGTCGGACAGGGGGCCTACCTACGAGCAGTACTTC
TRBJ1-1 | TRBV5-1 | NA | TRBD1 | CASSPETDRVGEAFF | TGCGCCAGCAGCCCGGAAACTGACAGGGTAGGTGAAGCTTTCTTT
TRBJ2-1 | TRBV19 | NA | NA | CASSIVSGTYNEQFF | TGTGCCAGTAGTATAGTTAGCGGCACCTACAATGAGCAGTTCTTC
TRBJ1-6 | TRBV4-2 | NA | NA | CASSQATARADSPLHF | TGTGCCAGCAGCCAAGCGACGGCCCGGGCGGATTCACCCCTCCACTTT
TRBJ2-5 | TRBV7-7 | NA | NA | CASSLVREETQYF | TGTGCCAGCAGCTTAGTCAGGGAAGAGACCCAGTACTTC
TRBJ2-1 | TRBV9 | NA | NA | CASSVGAKSEQFF | TGTGCCAGCAGCGTAGGGGCTAAATCTGAGCAGTTCTTC
TRBJ1-1 | TRBV28 | NA | NA | CASSWPSGAFTEAFF | TGTGCCAGCAGTTGGCCCTCGGGGGCGTTCACTGAAGCTTTCTTT
TRBJ2-1 | TRBV5-1 | NA | TRBD1 | CASSPHRDSYNEQFF | TGCGCCAGCAGCCCCCACCGGGACAGTTACAATGAGCAGTTCTTC
TRBJ2-3 | TRBV7-8 | NA | TRBD2 | CASRPTTSATDTQYF | TGTGCCAGCAGACCGACGACTAGCGCCACAGATACGCAGTATTTT
TRBJ1-1 | TRBV4-3 | NA | NA | CASSQGTGWGTEAFF | TGCGCCAGCAGCCAAGGCACAGGTTGGGGGACTGAAGCTTTCTTT
TRBJ1-4 | TRBV28 | NA | NA | CASSFGQGFVVNEKLFF | TGTGCCAGCAGTTTTGGTCAGGGGTTCGTCGTAAATGAAAAACTGTTTTTT
TRBJ2-7 | TRBV27 | NA | NA | CASSSTGPYEQYF | TGTGCCAGCAGTTCAACAGGTCCCTACGAGCAGTACTTC
TRBJ1-2 | TRBV6-5 | NA | NA | CASSPSAPVFYGYTF | TGTGCCAGCAGTCCTTCGGCACCGGTCTTCTATGGCTACACCTTC
TRBJ2-1 | TRBV4-1 | NA | TRBD1 | CASSPSTGSWNEQFF | TGCGCCAGCAGCCCCTCGACAGGGTCGTGGAATGAGCAGTTCTTC
TRBJ1-2 | TRBV28 | NA | NA | CASSLGPSGYTF | TGTGCCAGCAGTTTAGGGCCTAGTGGCTACACCTTC
TRBJ2-7 | TRBV6-5 | NA | TRBD1 | CASSYFGQVPTYEQYF | TGTGCCAGCAGTTACTTTGGACAGGTGCCGACCTACGAGCAGTACTTC
TRBJ2-2 | TRBV10-3 | NA | NA | CAISERDGDNGELFF | TGTGCCATCAGTGAGCGGGACGGAGATAATGGGGAGCTGTTTTTT
TRBJ2-7 | TRBV15 | NA | TRBD1 | CATSPTGQGFEQYF | TGTGCCACCAGCCCGACGGGACAGGGGTTCGAGCAGTACTTC
TRBJ1-2 | TRBV29-1 | few | NA | CSVDTGHGYTF | TGCAGCGTTGATACGGGTCATGGCTACACCTTC
TRBJ1-1 | TRBV29-1 | NA | NA | CSVDRTMNTEAFF | TGCAGCGTTGACAGAACCATGAACACTGAAGCTTTCTTT
TRBJ1-2 | TRBV27 | once | NA | CASSPSGWGNGYTF | TGTGCCAGCAGTCCCTCAGGGTGGGGTAATGGCTACACCTTC
TRBJ1-4 | TRBV5-4 | NA | NA | CASSLRGRGNEKLFF | TGTGCCAGCAGCCTCCGTGGGAGGGGTAATGAAAAACTGTTTTTT
TRBJ2-3 | TRBV7-9 | NA | NA | CASSEEGVHGTQYF | TGTGCCAGCAGCGAAGAGGGAGTCCACGGTACGCAGTATTTT
TRBJ1-1 | TRBV7-3 | NA | NA | CASSLGHSQTAFF | TGTGCCAGCAGCTTGGGACATTCGCAGACAGCTTTCTTT
TRBJ2-7 | TRBV6-6 | NA | NA | CASSHPSAYEQYF | TGTGCCAGCAGCCACCCCTCAGCCTACGAGCAGTACTTC
TRBJ2-1 | TRBV9 | NA | TRBD2 | CASSVALSGGTYNEQFF | TGTGCCAGCAGCGTAGCTCTTAGCGGGGGGACCTACAATGAGCAGTTCTTC
TRBJ2-3 | TRBV5-1 | NA | TRBD2 | CASSRTSGTDTQYF | TGCGCCAGCAGTAGGACTAGCGGCACAGATACGCAGTATTTT
TRBJ2-1 | TRBV7-9 | NA | NA | CASSQGALGQFF | TGTGCCAGCAGCCAAGGAGCTCTGGGGCAGTTCTTC
TRBJ2-3 | TRBV4-1 | NA | TRBD2 | CASSLTSERPTDTQYF | TGCGCCAGCAGTCTTACTAGCGAGAGGCCCACAGATACGCAGTATTTT
TRBJ2-1 | TRBV28 | NA | NA | CASGVGFNEQFF | TGTGCCAGCGGGGTGGGGTTCAATGAGCAGTTCTTC
TRBJ2-7 | TRBV27 | NA | NA | CASSLSGGASYEQYF | TGTGCCAGCAGTTTGTCCGGCGGCGCCTCCTACGAGCAGTACTTC
TRBJ2-7 | TRBV5-4 | NA | TRBD2 | CASSFGPNKREGSYEQYF | TGTGCCAGCAGCTTTGGTCCGAATAAGCGGGAGGGCTCCTACGAGCAGTACTTC